This passage covers 27 T cell receptor beta chains from one sample sequenced in a study of blood T cells in healthy people across ages. The use of a sample-barcoded 5' primer and a J-beta primer mix characterized a second PCR of roughly 6 to 11 cycles. One entry per CDR3 protein, called by TCRdb with MiXCR from the 5' RACE reads. The table records around 1.5 million distinct CDR3 sequences, approximately 32% of them present only once. Input material: blood. All receptors derive from a young woman in good health.

Points on this clonotype: Just one base apart from a much larger clone, this may be a read error. The V call is TRBV20-1, the J call TRBJ2-5, with 11 bases matching TRBD2. Germline-derived CDR1 and CDR2 are DFQATT and SNEGSKA (reference sequence). This CDR3 region has 16 residues. DNA of the CDR3: TGCAGTGCTAGAGATCTAGCGGGGGGATCCCAAGAGGCCCAGTACTTC. Amino acid sequence: CSARDLAGGSQEAQYF.

A word on this clonotype: A read error may explain this, as a much larger clone is one base away. The genes are TRBV4-1 and TRBJ2-3, with D hard to call. Germline V CDR1 and CDR2: MGHRA, YSYEKL. This CDR3 is built from 13 residues. CDR3: CASSQGRQDAQYF. The CDR3 nucleotides read TGCGCCAGCAGCCAAGGAAGGCAAGATGCGCAGTATTTT.

This clonotype was counted a single time. The chain employs TRBV10-3 and TRBJ2-2, with 9 bases lining up with TRBD2. The V gene end was trimmed by 3 bases and the J gene end by 6 bases; junction bases not matched to a gene: 8. CDR3 size: 16 residues. Germline V gene data show CDR1 as ENHRY and CDR2 as SYGVKD. This chain's CDR3 is CAISDSVASGAGELFF. The CDR3 DNA reads TGTGCCATCAGTGATTCAGTGGCTAGCGGGGCCGGGGAGCTGTTTTTT.

CDR3: CASSQGRSGGETQYF. In DNA form, the CDR3 reads TGTGCCAGCAGCCAAGGGCGGAGCGGGGGGGAGACCCAGTACTTC. V is TRBV3-1 and J is TRBJ2-5; 9 bases match TRBD2. The CDR3 covers 15 residues. J lost 5 bases, V lost 1 base, and 5 bases had no gene match. CDR1 is LGHDT and CDR2 is YNNKEL in the germline V gene (reference sequence).

This clonotype was detected a few times. The V call is TRBV6-1, the J call TRBJ2-7; D perhaps matches TRBD1 (5 bases). The germline V gene has CDR1 MNHNS and CDR2 SASEGT. The germline V and J ends were trimmed by 10 bases and 1 base, with 20 bases remaining between them. The CDR3 is made up of 15 amino acids. CDR3 nucleotides: TGTGCCACCAATCCCACAGGACGTCTTTCCTACGAGCAGTACTTC. Its protein product is CATNPTGRLSYEQYF.

V gene TRBV12-3 or TRBV12-4 combines with J gene TRBJ1-1; D ambiguous. Trimming removed 7 bases at V and 3 bases at J, with 12 bases between. The CDR3 has 13 amino acids. The CDR3 here is CASTKQTDTEAFF. CDR3 nucleotides: TGTGCCAGCACTAAACAGACGGACACTGAAGCTTTCTTT.

In its sample, this clonotype was seen once. The rearrangement uses TRBV28 and TRBJ1-2; 8 nucleotides agree with TRBD1. From germline, CDR1 is MDHEN and CDR2 SYDVKM. The J segment lost 5 bases and the V segment lost 4 bases, leaving 9 bases of the junction unmatched. The CDR3 loop spans 15 amino acids. CDR3 sequence: CASSSQGALGYGYTF. CDR3 in DNA: TGTGCCAGCAGTTCTCAGGGGGCCCTGGGGTATGGCTACACCTTC.

This clonotype occurred a few times. The junction shows a germline mismatch at one end, possibly a read error. This chain joins TRBV5-1 and TRBJ1-1; TRBD1 is a possible D gene (6 bases). The CDR3 covers 14 residues. Germline CDR1 reads SGHRS; CDR2 reads YFSETQ. The CDR3 is CASSPDSLNTEAFF. The CDR3 nucleotides are TGTGCCAGCAGCCCGGACAGTTTGAACACTGAAGCTTTCTTT.

The V call is TRBV29-1, the J call TRBJ2-1, with 9 nucleotides matching TRBD2. The CDR3 has 15 residues. The germline gives CDR1 SQVTM, CDR2 ANQGSEA. With V trimmed by 4 bases and J by 7 bases, 11 bases remained unmatched. CDR3 DNA: TGCAGCGTTGCCCTGACTAGCGGAGGTTTGAATGAGCAGTTCTTC. Amino acids: CSVALTSGGLNEQFF.

The chain carries TRBV5-6 and TRBJ2-3, with a tentative D call TRBD2 (7 bases). Germline V gene data show CDR1 as SGHDT and CDR2 as YYEEEE. V lost 2 bases and J 6 bases, leaving 19 bases between the germline ends. This CDR3 comprises 16 residues. This CDR3 reads CASSFLGGVGEDTQYF. The CDR3 bases are TGTGCCAGCAGCTTTCTAGGGGGGGTTGGAGAGGATACGCAGTATTTT.

CDR3 sequence: CSADRTGGYEQYF. CDR3 DNA: TGCAGCGCCGATCGGACAGGGGGCTACGAGCAGTACTTC. The rearrangement links TRBV20-1 to TRBJ2-7, with 10 positions matching TRBD1. Germline CDR1 and CDR2: DFQATT and SNEGSKA (reference sequence). The CDR3 spans 13 residues.

The rearrangement links TRBV7-2 to TRBJ2-1; a weak D match, TRBD1 (6 bases). Germline values: CDR1 SGHTA, CDR2 FQGNSA. V lost 4 bases to trimming and J lost 10 bases, with 20 bases between them. This CDR3 comprises 15 residues. The DNA of the CDR3 is TGTGCCAGCAGCTCCTGGGCAGGGGAAGGGTCGGAGCAGTTCTTC. It encodes CASSSWAGEGSEQFF.

The gene calls are TRBV6-1 and TRBJ2-6, with TRBD1 matching 7 bases. Germline lookup yields CDR1 MNHNS and CDR2 SASEGT. The CDR3 is 18 residues long. The junction had 9 bases not matched to a gene; V was cut back by 3 bases and J by 1 base. CDR3 sequence: CASSETGHTISGANVLTF. The CDR3 coding sequence is TGTGCCAGCAGTGAGACAGGGCATACCATTTCTGGGGCCAACGTCCTGACTTTC.

There are a few counts of this clonotype. CDR3 amino acids: CASSFYLAGEVSREQFF. DNA of the CDR3: TGTGCCAGCAGTTTTTACTTAGCGGGAGAGGTCTCACGGGAGCAGTTCTTC. This chain joins TRBV28 and TRBJ2-1, with 9 bases aligning to TRBD2. Germline V CDR1 and CDR2: MDHEN, SYDVKM. Trimming at V came to 3 bases and at J to 10 bases, leaving 16 bases not matched to a gene. The CDR3 is 17 amino acids.

This clonotype was seen at least ten times. The genes are TRBV29-1 and TRBJ2-5; tentatively, D is TRBD1 or TRBD2 (5 bases each). The length of the CDR3 is 13 residues. CDR1 and CDR2 from the germline V gene are SQVTM and ANQGSEA. V was shortened by 3 bases and J by 4 bases, with 12 bases between the two germline ends. The CDR3 nucleotides read TGCAGCGTTGACGGGGCAGGGACAGAGACCCAGTACTTC. Its protein is CSVDGAGTETQYF.

CDR3 coding DNA: TGTGCTTCACAGCGGGACACTTACTACGAGCAGTACTTC. Encoded protein: CASQRDTYYEQYF. This rearrangement joins TRBV12-5 to TRBJ2-7, with D tentatively TRBD2 (7 bases). This CDR3 spans 13 amino acids. Trimming shortened V by 11 bases and J by 3 bases, and 17 bases separated the two germline ends. Germline loops: CDR1 LGHNT, CDR2 FRNRAP.

This clonotype has just a few counts. V gene TRBV30 combines with J gene TRBJ1-2; 7 bases are shared with TRBD1. Germline V gene data show CDR1 as GTSNPN and CDR2 as SVGIG (reference sequence). V was clipped by 2 bases and J by 2 bases; unmatched bases: 2. The CDR3 covers 13 residues. The CDR3 protein is CAWSLGQNYGYTF. Written as DNA, the CDR3 is TGTGCCTGGAGTCTGGGACAGAACTATGGCTACACCTTC.

The V gene is TRBV4-1, the J gene TRBJ2-1, with 9 bases identical to TRBD2. Per the germline V gene, CDR1 is MGHRA and CDR2 is YSYEKL. This CDR3 is 16 amino acids long. The V segment lost 1 base and the J segment 4 bases; nucleotides outside the gene matches: 5. The CDR3 DNA is TGCGCCAGCAGCCAAGCAACAGCGGGGGGTTACAATGAGCAGTTCTTC. This codes for CASSQATAGGYNEQFF.

This sequence joins TRBV20-1 and TRBJ2-1, with D unclear. The V gene's germline CDR1 is DFQATT and CDR2 SNEGSKA (reference sequence). The CDR3 covers 15 residues. The ends were cut back, 3 bases at V and 6 bases at J, with 18 bases in the middle. This CDR3 reads CSASDRRLDRNEQFF. The CDR3 DNA follows: TGCAGTGCTAGTGATCGAAGACTTGACCGCAATGAGCAGTTCTTC.

The V gene is TRBV4-1, the J gene TRBJ2-3; 13 bases agree with TRBD2. Germline V gene lookup returns CDR1 MGHRA and CDR2 YSYEKL. J gave up 4 bases and V 5 bases, and 6 bases lay outside the gene matches. CDR3 size: 16 residues. CDR3 residues: CASSLTSGGASDTQYF. The DNA of the CDR3 is TGCGCCAGCAGCTTAACTAGCGGGGGGGCATCAGATACGCAGTATTTT.

This clonotype was recorded many times. V gene TRBV14 combines with J gene TRBJ2-7; TRBD2 agrees at 8 bases. Per the germline V gene, CDR1 is SGHDN and CDR2 is FVKESK. This CDR3 contains 15 residues. J gave up 2 bases and V 0 bases, and 3 bases lay outside the gene matches. The CDR3 is CASSQDIGRAYEQYF. DNA of the CDR3: TGTGCCAGCAGCCAAGATATCGGGAGGGCCTACGAGCAGTACTTC.

This CDR3 reads CASSLNPVLEPEQYF. The CDR3 coding sequence is TGTGCCAGCAGTTTAAACCCAGTCCTCGAGCCCGAGCAGTACTTC. This chain uses TRBV12-3 or TRBV12-4 with TRBJ2-7; D unresolved. Trimming removed 2 bases at V and 6 bases at J, with 17 bases between. The CDR3 has 15 residues.

J is TRBJ1-5 and V is TRBV20-1; 8 bases match TRBD1. Germline V gene data show CDR1 as DFQATT and CDR2 as SNEGSKA (reference sequence). The ends lost 8 bases at V and 4 bases at J; junction bases unmatched: 13. The CDR3 sequence is 15 residues long. CDR3 amino acids: CSTTKPGQGNQPQHF. The DNA of the CDR3 is TGCAGTACCACTAAACCCGGACAGGGAAATCAGCCCCAGCATTTT.

This chain uses TRBV12-3 or TRBV12-4 with TRBJ1-4, with D perhaps TRBD1 (5 bases). This CDR3 contains 16 residues. V was shortened by 0 bases and J by 7 bases, with 15 bases between the two germline ends. This chain's CDR3 is CASSLAVGGRGEKLFF. The CDR3 DNA follows: TGTGCCAGCAGTTTAGCGGTCGGGGGACGGGGTGAAAAACTGTTTTTT.

This clonotype was detected only a few times. V and J are TRBV12-3 or TRBV12-4 and TRBJ1-6; D is unresolved. V dropped 6 bases and J dropped 7 bases, with 7 bases sitting between them. The CDR3 is made up of 12 amino acids. DNA for the CDR3: TGTGCCAGCAGGGTGAAGAATTCACCCCTCCACTTT. Encoded protein: CASRVKNSPLHF.

This clonotype was recorded at least ten times. The chain uses TRBV3-1 and TRBJ2-5; either TRBD1 or TRBD2 may supply D (5 bases each). The CDR3 is 14 amino acids. V lost 1 base, J lost 4 bases, and 10 bases lay in between. CDR1 and CDR2 from the germline V gene are LGHDT and YNNKEL (reference sequence). The CDR3 reads CASSQVSGRETQYF. The DNA for the CDR3 is TGTGCCAGCAGCCAAGTATCGGGGCGAGAGACCCAGTACTTC.

This clonotype was counted between two and nine times. The V call is TRBV20-1, the J call TRBJ2-3, with D hard to call. In germline, CDR1 is DFQATT, CDR2 SNEGSKA (reference sequence). CDR3 length equals 15 residues. Trimming cost V 6 bases and J 3 bases, with 19 bases left between them. CDR3 loop: CSAPDFLGRTDTQYF. The CDR3 DNA is TGCAGTGCCCCCGACTTTTTGGGAAGGACAGATACGCAGTATTTT.